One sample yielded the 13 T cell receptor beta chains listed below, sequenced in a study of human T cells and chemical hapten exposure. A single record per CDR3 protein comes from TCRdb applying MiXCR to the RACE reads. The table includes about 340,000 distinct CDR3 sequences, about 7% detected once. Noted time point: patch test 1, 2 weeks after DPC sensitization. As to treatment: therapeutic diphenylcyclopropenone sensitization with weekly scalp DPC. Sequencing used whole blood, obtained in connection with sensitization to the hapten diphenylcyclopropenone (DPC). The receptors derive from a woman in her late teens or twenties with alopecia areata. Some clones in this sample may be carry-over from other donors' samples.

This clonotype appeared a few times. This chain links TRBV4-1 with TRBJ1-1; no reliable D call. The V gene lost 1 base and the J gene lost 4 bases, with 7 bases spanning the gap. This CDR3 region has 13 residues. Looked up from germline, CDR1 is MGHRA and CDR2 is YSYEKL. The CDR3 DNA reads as TGCGCCAGCAGCCAAGTGAAAGGCACTGAAGCTTTCTTT. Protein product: CASSQVKGTEAFF.

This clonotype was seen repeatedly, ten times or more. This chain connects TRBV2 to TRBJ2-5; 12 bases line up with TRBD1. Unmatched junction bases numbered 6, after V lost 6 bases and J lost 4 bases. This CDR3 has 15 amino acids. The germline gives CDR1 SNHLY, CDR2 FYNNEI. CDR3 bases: TGTGCCAGCAGCCCCGGGACAGGGGGCGTAGAGACCCAGTACTTC. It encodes CASSPGTGGVETQYF.

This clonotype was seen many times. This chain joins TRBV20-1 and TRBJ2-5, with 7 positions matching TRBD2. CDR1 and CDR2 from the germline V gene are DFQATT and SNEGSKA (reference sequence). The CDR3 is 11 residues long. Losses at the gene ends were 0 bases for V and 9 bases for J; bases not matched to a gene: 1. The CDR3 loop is CSARDRGAQYF. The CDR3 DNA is TGCAGTGCTAGAGATCGGGGGGCCCAGTACTTC.

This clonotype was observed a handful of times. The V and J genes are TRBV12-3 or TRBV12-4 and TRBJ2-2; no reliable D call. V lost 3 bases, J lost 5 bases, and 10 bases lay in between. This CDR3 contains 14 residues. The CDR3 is CASSFDGETGELFF. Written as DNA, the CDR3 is TGTGCCAGCAGTTTTGATGGGGAAACCGGGGAGCTGTTTTTT.

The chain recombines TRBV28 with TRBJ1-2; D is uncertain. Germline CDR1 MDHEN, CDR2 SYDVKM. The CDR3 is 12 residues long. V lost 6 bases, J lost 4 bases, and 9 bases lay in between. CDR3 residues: CASSGPVYGYTF. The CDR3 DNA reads TGTGCCAGCAGCGGACCTGTCTATGGCTACACCTTC.

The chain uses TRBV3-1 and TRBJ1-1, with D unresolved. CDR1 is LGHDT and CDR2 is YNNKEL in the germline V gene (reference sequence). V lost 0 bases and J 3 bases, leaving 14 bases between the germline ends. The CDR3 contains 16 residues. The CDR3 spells CASSQDHRYEDTEAFF. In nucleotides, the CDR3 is TGTGCCAGCAGCCAAGATCATAGGTACGAGGACACTGAAGCTTTCTTT.

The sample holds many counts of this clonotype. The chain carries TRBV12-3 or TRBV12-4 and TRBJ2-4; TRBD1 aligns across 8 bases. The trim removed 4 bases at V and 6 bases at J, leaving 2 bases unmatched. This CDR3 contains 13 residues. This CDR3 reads CASSWTGRNIQYF. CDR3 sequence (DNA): TGTGCCAGCAGTTGGACAGGGAGAAACATTCAGTACTTC.

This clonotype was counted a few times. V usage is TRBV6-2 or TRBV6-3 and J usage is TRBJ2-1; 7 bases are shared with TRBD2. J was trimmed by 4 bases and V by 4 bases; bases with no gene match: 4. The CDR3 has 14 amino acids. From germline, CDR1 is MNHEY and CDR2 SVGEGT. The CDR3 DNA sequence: TGTGCCAGCAGTTTAGGGGAGGGATACAATGAGCAGTTCTTC. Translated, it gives CASSLGEGYNEQFF.

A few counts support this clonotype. CDR3 DNA: TGTGCCAGCAGCCAATACCTCACCCTCCACTTT. Translating it yields CASSQYLTLHF. The rearrangement uses TRBV14 and TRBJ1-6; D gene unclear. The CDR3 contains 11 residues. CDR1 is SGHDN, CDR2 FVKESK, per germline. The V gene lost 2 bases and the J gene lost 14 bases, with 7 bases spanning the gap.

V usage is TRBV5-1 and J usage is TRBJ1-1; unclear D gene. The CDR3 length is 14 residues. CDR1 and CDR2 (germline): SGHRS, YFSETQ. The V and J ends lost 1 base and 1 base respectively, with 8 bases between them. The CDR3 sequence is CASSLMWQNTEAFF. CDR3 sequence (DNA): TGCGCCAGCAGCTTGATGTGGCAGAACACTGAAGCTTTCTTT.

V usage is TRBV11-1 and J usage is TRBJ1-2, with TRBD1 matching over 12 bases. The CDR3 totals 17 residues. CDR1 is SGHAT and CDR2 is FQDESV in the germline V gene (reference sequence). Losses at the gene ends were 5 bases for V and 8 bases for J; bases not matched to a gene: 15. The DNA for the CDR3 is TGTGCCAGCAGCGTTACCGGGACAGGGGGCTACACGGAAGGCTACACCTTC. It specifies CASSVTGTGGYTEGYTF.

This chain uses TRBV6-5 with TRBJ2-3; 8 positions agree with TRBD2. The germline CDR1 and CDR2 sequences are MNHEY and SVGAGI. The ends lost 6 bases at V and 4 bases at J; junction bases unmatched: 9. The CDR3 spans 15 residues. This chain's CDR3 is CASSIGTSLSDTQYF. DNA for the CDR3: TGTGCCAGCAGCATAGGGACTAGTCTATCAGATACGCAGTATTTT.

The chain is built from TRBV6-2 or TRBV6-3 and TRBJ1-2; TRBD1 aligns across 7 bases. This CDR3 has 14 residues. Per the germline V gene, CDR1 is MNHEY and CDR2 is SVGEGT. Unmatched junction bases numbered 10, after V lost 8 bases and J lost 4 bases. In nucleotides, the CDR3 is TGTGCCAGCTCTGTCGGGACAGAAGTCTATGGCTACACCTTC. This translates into CASSVGTEVYGYTF.